Listed below are T cell receptor beta chains from one sample, sequenced in a study of blood T cell repertoires in COVID-19. Here immunoSEQ multiplex PCR was the method, and the copy in TCRdb shows in-frame clones only, minus some. In the table there are some 56,000 clones, about 82% of which are singletons. Sequencing was done on a sample of peripheral blood. The receptors were sampled from a woman over 75 with acute or convalescent COVID-19. The CDR3 runs from the conserved cysteine through the conserved F or W. D genes are given only for firm matches. Clone size is given for some rows only: seen once, a few or many times, or a class if the clone is expanded.

j_call | v_call | clone_size | d_call | cdr3_nt | cdr3_aa
TRBJ1-5 | TRBV3-1/TRBV3-2 | . | . | TGTGCCAGCAGTCCTATACCTAATAGCAATCAGCCCCAGCATTTT | CASSPIPNSNQPQHF
TRBJ1-2 | TRBV5-4 | . | . | TGTGCCAGCAGCTCCACAGGAAACTATGGCTACACCTTC | CASSSTGNYGYTF
TRBJ1-1 | TRBV19 | few | TRBD1 | TGTGCCAGTAGTATACAGGGGGCGGAGGAAGCTTTCTTT | CASSIQGAEEAFF
TRBJ1-2 | TRBV6-1 | few | . | TGTGCCAGCAGTGAAAGACTTTATGGCTACACCTTC | CASSERLYGYTF
TRBJ2-1 | TRBV7-7 | . | . | TGTGCTAGCAGCTTAGCTGAGGGTGGTGAGCAGTTCTTC | CASSLAEGGEQFF
TRBJ1-6 | TRBV28 | . | . | TGTGCCAGCAGTCAGGACTTATCTAATTCACCCCTCCACTTT | CASSQDLSNSPLHF
TRBJ1-5 | TRBV9 | . | . | TGTGCCAGCAGCGCCAGGGATAATCAGCCCCAGCATTTT | CASSARDNQPQHF
TRBJ1-4 | TRBV4-1 | once | TRBD1 | TGCGCCAGCAGTGACGCTGCCCGGACAGGGGATGAAAAACTGTTTTTT | CASSDAARTGDEKLFF
TRBJ1-2 | TRBV5-4 | . | . | TGTGCCAGCAGCTTTCGGACAGAACGCTATGGCTACACCTTC | CASSFRTERYGYTF
TRBJ2-7 | TRBV19 | . | . | TGTGCCAGTAGCAATCCCCAGGGAAGACTGGGCTTC | CASSNPQGRLGF
TRBJ1-2 | TRBV6-5 | . | . | TGTGCCAGCAGCCCAACCACAGGCGGCCATGGCTACACCTTC | CASSPTTGGHGYTF
TRBJ1-5 | TRBV2 | . | TRBD1 | TGTGCCAGCAAGAAAGAGGGACAGCCGGCGACAAGAGAGCATTTT | CASKKEGQPATREHF
TRBJ2-7 | TRBV12-3/TRBV12-4 | . | . | TGTGCCAGCAGCGTAACCTACGAGCAGTACTTC | CASSVTYEQYF
TRBJ2-7 | TRBV18 | . | . | TGTGCCAGCTCACCACCTTCACGGGACGAGCAGTACTTC | CASSPPSRDEQYF
TRBJ2-5 | TRBV15 | . | . | TGTGCCACCAGCAGAGATCCCCTGCTAGTCGGCATCAAAGAGACCCAGTACTTC | CATSRDPLLVGIKETQYF
TRBJ2-1 | TRBV7-3 | once | TRBD2 | TGTGCCAGCAGCCTAATAGCGGGTGCGGGTGAGCAGTTCTTC | CASSLIAGAGEQFF
TRBJ2-1 | TRBV10-3 | . | . | TGTGCCATCAGTACCTCAGGGGGACTGCACAATGAGCAGTTCTTC | CAISTSGGLHNEQFF
TRBJ2-3 | TRBV19 | . | TRBD2 | TGTGCCAGCGCTAGCGGGAGGGCCGATTTGAGCACAGATACGCAGTATTTT | CASASGRADLSTDTQYF
TRBJ2-7 | TRBV19 | . | TRBD1 | TGTGCCAGTAGTCCAGCCTCCGGGACAGGATCCTACGAGCAGTACTTC | CASSPASGTGSYEQYF
TRBJ2-5 | TRBV7-2 | . | . | TGTGCCAGCAGCTTTGGTGGAGGGAATCAAGAGACCCAGTACTTC | CASSFGGGNQETQYF
TRBJ1-3 | TRBV7-2 | . | . | TGTGCCAGCAGCTTAGGACGGACAGGAAACACCATATATTTT | CASSLGRTGNTIYF
TRBJ2-3 | TRBV18 | . | TRBD1 | TGTGCCAGCACAACGACAGGGGGTTCAGATACGCAGTATTTT | CASTTTGGSDTQYF
TRBJ2-7 | TRBV27 | . | TRBD1 | TGTGCCAGCAGCCCGGGACAGCCGTCCTACGAGCAGTACTTC | CASSPGQPSYEQYF
TRBJ2-3 | TRBV11-3 | . | TRBD1 | TGTGCCAGCAGCTCGCGCTCAGGGGGACAGGGCCAGGGCACAGATACGCAGTATTTT | CASSSRSGGQGQGTDTQYF
TRBJ1-5 | TRBV5-6 | once | . | TGTGCCAGCAGCTTGCGGGGGTTTGGTCAGCCCCAGCATTTT | CASSLRGFGQPQHF
TRBJ2-7 | TRBV5-1 | . | TRBD2 | TGCGCCAGCAGCTTGAGGCCTAGCGGCTACGAGCAGTACTTC | CASSLRPSGYEQYF
TRBJ2-3 | TRBV4-2 | once | . | TGTGCCAGCAGCCAGAACCCGCAGGGAATACTCACAGATACGCAGTATTTT | CASSQNPQGILTDTQYF
TRBJ2-2 | TRBV30 | . | . | TGTGCCTGGAGTCATACAACTCCAGGGACCGGGGAGCTGTTTTTT | CAWSHTTPGTGELFF
TRBJ1-5 | TRBV19 | . | . | TGTGCCAGTAACCCGGACAGATACAATCAGCCCCAGCATTTT | CASNPDRYNQPQHF
TRBJ2-5 | TRBV5-1 | . | . | TGCGCCAGCAGCCCCAAACCCCTGACAGGGAGGGAGACCCAGTACTTC | CASSPKPLTGRETQYF
TRBJ1-1 | TRBV3-1/TRBV3-2 | . | TRBD1 | TGTGCCAGCACCCCGGGACAGGGCCTGAACACTGAAGCTTTCTTT | CASTPGQGLNTEAFF
TRBJ1-5 | TRBV19 | . | . | TGTGCCAGTAGTATTGGCAGGGGCCAGCCCCAGCATTTT | CASSIGRGQPQHF
TRBJ1-5 | TRBV30 | . | TRBD1 | TGTGCCTGGAGCAGGGACAGGGGTCAGCCCCAGCATTTT | CAWSRDRGQPQHF
TRBJ2-1 | TRBV28 | . | TRBD2 | TGTGCCAGCCGGCGGGGGGGCGCGAATGAGCAGTTCTTC | CASRRGGANEQFF
TRBJ1-5 | TRBV6-5 | . | TRBD1 | TGTGCCAGCAGTTCCGGGACAGTTAATCAGCCCCAGCATTTT | CASSSGTVNQPQHF
TRBJ2-7 | TRBV11-2 | . | TRBD1 | TGTGCCAGCAGCCGGGACAGGGGTACCTACGAGCAGTACTTC | CASSRDRGTYEQYF
TRBJ2-1 | TRBV18 | . | TRBD2 | TGTGCCAGCTCACCATCTAGCGGGGCCTACAATGAGCAGTTCTTC | CASSPSSGAYNEQFF
TRBJ1-5 | TRBV18 | . | . | TGTGCCAGCTCGGGGGGAAGCAATCAGCCCCAGCATTTT | CASSGGSNQPQHF
TRBJ1-5 | TRBV7-6 | . | . | TGTGCCAGCAGCCCTATGTATAGCAATCAGCCCCAGCATTTT | CASSPMYSNQPQHF
TRBJ1-4 | TRBV5-1 | . | TRBD1 | TGCGCCAGCAGCTCGGGCGGGACAGCTATTTCCCTCATGAAAAAACTGTTTTTT | CASSSGGTAISLMKKLFF
TRBJ2-6 | TRBV7-2 | . | . | TGTGCCAGTCAAAGGGGTTCTGGGGCCAACGTCCTGACTTTC | CASQRGSGANVLTF
TRBJ2-7 | TRBV7-7 | . | . | TGTGCTAGCAGCTCCTGGGAGGGGGCCTACGAGCAGTACTTC | CASSSWEGAYEQYF
TRBJ2-1 | TRBV3-1/TRBV3-2 | . | TRBD2 | TGTGCCAGCAGCCAAGATTTTAGCGGGAGGGCCGGGCAGTTCTTC | CASSQDFSGRAGQFF
TRBJ1-2 | TRBV7-2 | . | . | TGTGCCAGCAGCTTATCCAGGGTGGGAGGCTACACCTTC | CASSLSRVGGYTF
TRBJ1-5 | TRBV11-2 | . | . | TGTGCCAGCAGCTTAGCCCGGAATCAGCCCCAGCATTTT | CASSLARNQPQHF
TRBJ2-1 | TRBV7-9 | . | TRBD2 | TGTGCCAGCAGCCAGGGACTAGCGGGAGTGAGTGAGCAGTTCTTC | CASSQGLAGVSEQFF